This is a list of T cell receptor beta chains from one sample in a study of technical replicates of blood from several donors. The table came from immunoSEQ multiplex PCR; TCRdb's copy has only in-frame clones and leaves some out. The sample yields 11,000 to 15,000 clones, 84% seen once. The sample comprised PBMCs. Receptors originate from a human donor in good health. Both conserved end residues are part of each CDR3. D genes are given only for firm matches. Clone size appears in some rows only: once, few, many, or a class for an expanded clone.

.,TRBV6-5,TRBJ1-5,.,TGTGCCAGCAGCCGGACAGCGCGTAATCAGCCCCAGCATTTT,CASSRTARNQPQHF
.,TRBV10-2,TRBJ2-1,TRBD2,TGCGCCAGCAGCGAAACCGGGACTAGCGGGAGCGGTGAGCAGTTCTTC,CASSETGTSGSGEQFF
.,TRBV4-2,TRBJ2-7,TRBD2,TGTGCCAGCAGCCAAGACCTCCAGCGGGAGGGCCGGTACGAGCAGTACTTC,CASSQDLQREGRYEQYF
.,TRBV11-3,TRBJ2-2,.,TGTGCCAGCAGCCCCAGCGGAACGAACACCGGGGAGCTGTTTTTT,CASSPSGTNTGELFF
.,TRBV6-1,TRBJ2-3,.,TGTGCCAGCAGGAGCCGCGGGGAGCCGACGCAGTATTTT,CASRSRGEPTQYF
.,TRBV30,TRBJ2-1,TRBD2,TGTGCCTGGGCGGGGACTAGCGGGGACAACAATGAGCAGTTCTTC,CAWAGTSGDNNEQFF
.,TRBV27,TRBJ2-7,.,TGTGCCAGCAGTTTATTTGACAGATCCTACGAGCAGTACTTC,CASSLFDRSYEQYF
.,TRBV6-5,TRBJ1-5,TRBD1,TGTGCCAGCAGCCACGGAGGGGGCGAGAGGCCCCAGCATTTT,CASSHGGGERPQHF
.,TRBV7-3,TRBJ1-2,.,TGTGCCAGCAGCATGGGAGAATATGGCTACACCTTC,CASSMGEYGYTF
.,TRBV5-1,TRBJ2-7,.,TGCGCCAGCAGCTTGCAGGGGGCTAGCGGTCCATTCTACGAGCAGTACTTC,CASSLQGASGPFYEQYF
.,TRBV12-5,TRBJ2-1,TRBD2,TGTGCTAGTGGTTTGGTACGACTAGCGGGAGGGCCTGAGCAGTTCTTC,CASGLVRLAGGPEQFF
.,TRBV29-1,TRBJ2-7,TRBD2,TGCAGCGGGTCGGGAGGGAGAGGCGAGCAGTACTTC,CSGSGGRGEQYF
few,TRBV6-1,TRBJ1-2,TRBD1,TGTGCCAGCAGTGTCATACGGACAGGGGGATCCTATGGCTACACCTTC,CASSVIRTGGSYGYTF
once,TRBV9,TRBJ2-5,.,TGTGCCAGCAGCGTAAGTCAGAACCAACAAGAGACCCAGTACTTC,CASSVSQNQQETQYF
few,TRBV5-4,TRBJ1-5,.,TGTGCCAGCAGCTTGGGGGAGGGGCCCCAGCATTTT,CASSLGEGPQHF
.,TRBV5-1,TRBJ2-3,TRBD1,TGCGCCAGCAGCTCCGGACAGGGTAGCACAGATACGCAGTATTTT,CASSSGQGSTDTQYF
.,TRBV28,TRBJ1-5,TRBD1,TGTGCCAGCAGTCCAGGGGGCAGCAATCAGCCCCAGCATTTT,CASSPGGSNQPQHF
.,TRBV19,TRBJ2-5,.,TGTGCCAGTAGTATGCGACCCAGGGTGAAGACCCAGTACTTC,CASSMRPRVKTQYF
.,TRBV4-2,TRBJ2-1,.,TGTGCCAGCAGCCCCACGAGGGAGGCGGACAATGAGCAGTTCTTC,CASSPTREADNEQFF
.,TRBV5-4,TRBJ1-5,.,TGTGCCAGCTCCTTAATGTCTAGCAATCAGCCCCAGCATTTT,CASSLMSSNQPQHF
.,TRBV4-2,TRBJ2-1,TRBD2,TGTGCCAGCAGCCGGACTAGCGGGGACTACAATGAGCAGTTCTTC,CASSRTSGDYNEQFF
.,TRBV27,TRBJ2-7,.,TGTGCCAGCAGTCCTCAGGGATCCGACGAGCAGTACTTC,CASSPQGSDEQYF
few,TRBV4-2,TRBJ1-5,.,TGTGCCAGCAGCCAACAGGCTGATCAGCCCCAGCATTTT,CASSQQADQPQHF
.,TRBV7-2,TRBJ2-5,.,TGTGCCAGCAGCCTATCGCCTCGGGGTTGGGAGACCCAGTACTTC,CASSLSPRGWETQYF
.,TRBV29-1,TRBJ2-3,.,TGCAGCGTTGAACCCCCTTTCTGGGACTCCACTGGAGCAGATACGCAGTATTTT,CSVEPPFWDSTGADTQYF
.,TRBV5-1,TRBJ1-1,TRBD1,TGCGCCAGCAGCCCGGTGGGCAGGGGGCCGACTGAAGCTTTCTTT,CASSPVGRGPTEAFF
.,TRBV30,TRBJ2-1,TRBD1,TGTGCCTGGAGCCAAGACAGGACAGGGTTTACCAATGAGCAGTTCTTC,CAWSQDRTGFTNEQFF
.,TRBV18,TRBJ2-1,.,TGTGCCAGCTCAGGACAGCCCTACAATGAGCAGTTCTTC,CASSGQPYNEQFF
.,TRBV7-9,TRBJ1-4,TRBD1,TGTGCCAGCAGCTTAGCAAGGACAGGGCCTAATGAAAAACTGTTTTTT,CASSLARTGPNEKLFF
.,TRBV6-6,TRBJ2-7,.,TGTGCCAGCACCCTGGGCCACCCCTCCTACGAGCAGTACTTC,CASTLGHPSYEQYF
once,TRBV2,TRBJ2-1,TRBD1,TGTGCCAGCAGTTTCGGACAGGGGTCCTACAATGAGCAGTTCTTC,CASSFGQGSYNEQFF
.,TRBV2,TRBJ2-3,TRBD2,TGTGCCAGCAGCCAGAATCTGGCGGGGGGCACAGATACGCAGTATTTT,CASSQNLAGGTDTQYF
.,TRBV30,TRBJ2-1,TRBD2,TGTGCCTGGACTCCGGGACTATTATACAATGAGCAGTTCTTC,CAWTPGLLYNEQFF
.,TRBV19,TRBJ1-5,.,TGTGCCAGTAGTATAGGTCCGACTGCTCTCGGGCAGCCCCAGCATTTT,CASSIGPTALGQPQHF
.,TRBV7-3,TRBJ2-3,TRBD1,TGTGCCAGCAGCTTAAGGGACAGGGGGGCAGATACGCAGTATTTT,CASSLRDRGADTQYF
.,TRBV19,TRBJ2-1,TRBD2,TGTGCCAGTAGACGAGCGGGAGTAAACTACAATGAGCAGTTCTTC,CASRRAGVNYNEQFF
.,TRBV5-5,TRBJ2-5,.,TGTGCCAGCAGCTTGGAAGCGGGTAGGTACCAAGAGACCCAGTACTTC,CASSLEAGRYQETQYF
.,TRBV7-9,TRBJ1-2,TRBD1,TGTGCCAGCAGCTCCCCGACGACAGGGGCGGCCTATGGCTACACCTTC,CASSSPTTGAAYGYTF
.,TRBV11-2,TRBJ2-1,TRBD2,TGTGCCAGCAGCGAGAGCAGCGGGACGGGTGAGCAGTTCTTC,CASSESSGTGEQFF
.,TRBV9,TRBJ2-7,TRBD2,TGTGCCAGCAGCCCCGGGACTAGCTACTACGAGCAGTACTTC,CASSPGTSYYEQYF
.,TRBV5-5,TRBJ1-1,.,TGTGCCAGCAGCCCCGAATGGAGTGAAGCTTTCTTT,CASSPEWSEAFF
.,TRBV4-1,TRBJ2-1,.,TGCGCCAGCAGCCTGGAAGGGGCTGAGGATGAGCAGTTCTTC,CASSLEGAEDEQFF
.,TRBV7-3,TRBJ2-3,TRBD2,TGTGCCAGCAGCTTAAGGCTAGCGGGAGGAGGCACAGATACGCAGTATTTT,CASSLRLAGGGTDTQYF